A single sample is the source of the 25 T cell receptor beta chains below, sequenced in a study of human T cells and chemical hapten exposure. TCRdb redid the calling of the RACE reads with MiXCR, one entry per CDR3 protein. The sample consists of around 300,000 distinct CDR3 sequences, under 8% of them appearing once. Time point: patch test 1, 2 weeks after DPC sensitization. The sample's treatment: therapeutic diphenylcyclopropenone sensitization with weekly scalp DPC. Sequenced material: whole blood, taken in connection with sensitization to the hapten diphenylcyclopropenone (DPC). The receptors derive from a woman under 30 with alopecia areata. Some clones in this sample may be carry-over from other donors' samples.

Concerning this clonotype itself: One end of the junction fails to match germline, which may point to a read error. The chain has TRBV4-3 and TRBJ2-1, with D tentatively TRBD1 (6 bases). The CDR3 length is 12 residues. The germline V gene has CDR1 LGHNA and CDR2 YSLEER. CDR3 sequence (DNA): TGCGCCAGCAGCCAAGATGGGGACAATGAGCAGTTC. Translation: CASSQDGDNEQF.

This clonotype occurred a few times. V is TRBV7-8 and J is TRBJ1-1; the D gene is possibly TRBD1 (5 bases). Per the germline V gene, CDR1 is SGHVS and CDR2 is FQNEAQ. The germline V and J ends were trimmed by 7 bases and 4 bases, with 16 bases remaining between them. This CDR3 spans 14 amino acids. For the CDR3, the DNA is TGTGCCAGCAACTCCCGCCTGGGGGGCACTGAAGCTTTCTTT. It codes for CASNSRLGGTEAFF. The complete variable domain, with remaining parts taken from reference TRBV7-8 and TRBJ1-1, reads GAGVSQSPRYKVAKRGQDVALRCDPISGHVSLFWYQQALGQGPEFLTYFQNEAQLDKSGLPSDRFFAERPEGSVSTLKIQRTQQEDSAVYLCASNSRLGGTEAFFGQGTRLTVV.

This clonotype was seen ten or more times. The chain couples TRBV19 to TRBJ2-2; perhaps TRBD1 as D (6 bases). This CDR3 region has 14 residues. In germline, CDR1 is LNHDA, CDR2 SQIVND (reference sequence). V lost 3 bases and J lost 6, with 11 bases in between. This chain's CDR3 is CASSIIQGAGELFF. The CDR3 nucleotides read TGTGCCAGTAGTATTATACAGGGTGCCGGGGAGCTGTTTTTT.

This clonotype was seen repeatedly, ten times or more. CDR3 in amino acids: CASRGGFTGELFF. The CDR3 bases are TGCGCCAGCCGGGGGGGATTCACCGGGGAGCTGTTTTTT. This rearrangement joins TRBV5-1 to TRBJ2-2, with 8 bases lining up with TRBD2. The germline V gene encodes CDR1 SGHRS and CDR2 YFSETQ. Unmatched junction bases numbered 3, after V lost 7 bases and J lost 4 bases. This CDR3 comprises 13 residues. Supplemented by reference TRBV5-1 and TRBJ2-2, the full variable domain reads KAGVTQTPRYLIKTRGQQVTLSCSPISGHRSVSWYQQTPGQGLQFLFEYFSETQRNKGNFPGRFSGRQFSNSRSEMNVSTLELGDSALYLCASRGGFTGELFFGEGSRLTVL.

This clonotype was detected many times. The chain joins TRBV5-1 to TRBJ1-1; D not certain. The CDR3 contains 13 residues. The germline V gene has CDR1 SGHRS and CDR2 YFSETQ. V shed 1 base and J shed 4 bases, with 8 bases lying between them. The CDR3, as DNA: TGCGCCAGCAGCTTGTCACTGGCCACTGAAGCTTTCTTT. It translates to CASSLSLATEAFF.

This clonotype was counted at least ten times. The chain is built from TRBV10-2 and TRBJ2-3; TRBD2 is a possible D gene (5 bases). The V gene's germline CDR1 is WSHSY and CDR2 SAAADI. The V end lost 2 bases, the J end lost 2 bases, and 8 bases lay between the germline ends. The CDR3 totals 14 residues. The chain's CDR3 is CASSERGNTDTQYF. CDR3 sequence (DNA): TGCGCCAGCAGTGAGCGGGGTAACACAGATACGCAGTATTTT.

The CDR3 region is CASSLARSGNSPLHF. CDR3 in DNA: TGCGCCAGCAGCTTGGCTCGCTCGGGTAATTCACCCCTCCACTTT. The chain uses TRBV5-1 and TRBJ1-6; D is unresolved. V was cut by 0 bases and J by 6 bases, with 10 bases left in between. This CDR3 has 15 residues. Germline loops: CDR1 SGHRS, CDR2 YFSETQ. The full variable domain, rest sourced from reference TRBV5-1 and TRBJ1-6, is KAGVTQTPRYLIKTRGQQVTLSCSPISGHRSVSWYQQTPGQGLQFLFEYFSETQRNKGNFPGRFSGRQFSNSRSEMNVSTLELGDSALYLCASSLARSGNSPLHFGNGTRLTVT.

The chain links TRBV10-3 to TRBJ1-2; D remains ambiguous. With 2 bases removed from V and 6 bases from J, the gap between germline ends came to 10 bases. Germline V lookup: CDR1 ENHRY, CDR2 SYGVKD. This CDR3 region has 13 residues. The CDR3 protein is CAISEVFRDGYTF. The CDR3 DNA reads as TGTGCCATCAGTGAGGTCTTTAGGGATGGCTACACCTTC.

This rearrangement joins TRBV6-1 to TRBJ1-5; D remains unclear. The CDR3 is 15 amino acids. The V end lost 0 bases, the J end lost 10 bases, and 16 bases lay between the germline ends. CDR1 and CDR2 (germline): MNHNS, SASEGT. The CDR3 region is CASSEAHESTRPQHF. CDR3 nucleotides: TGTGCCAGCAGTGAAGCGCATGAGAGTACAAGACCCCAGCATTTT.

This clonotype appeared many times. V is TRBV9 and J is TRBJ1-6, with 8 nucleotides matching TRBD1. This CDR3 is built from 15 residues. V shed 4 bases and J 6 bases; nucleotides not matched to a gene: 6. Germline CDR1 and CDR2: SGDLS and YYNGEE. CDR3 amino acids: CASSSTGEGNSPLHF. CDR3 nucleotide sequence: TGTGCCAGCAGCTCGACAGGGGAGGGTAATTCACCCCTCCACTTT. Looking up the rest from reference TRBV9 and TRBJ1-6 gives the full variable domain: DSGVTQTPKHLITATGQRVTLRCSPRSGDLSVYWYQQSLDQGLQFLIQYYNGEERAKGNILERFSAQQFPDLHSELNLSSLELGDSALYFCASSSTGEGNSPLHFGNGTRLTVT.

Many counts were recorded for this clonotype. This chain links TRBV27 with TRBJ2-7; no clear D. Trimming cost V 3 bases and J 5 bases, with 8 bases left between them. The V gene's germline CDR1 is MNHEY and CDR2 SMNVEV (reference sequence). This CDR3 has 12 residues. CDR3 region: CASSLVVHEQYF. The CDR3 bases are TGTGCCAGCAGTTTGGTGGTCCACGAGCAGTACTTC.

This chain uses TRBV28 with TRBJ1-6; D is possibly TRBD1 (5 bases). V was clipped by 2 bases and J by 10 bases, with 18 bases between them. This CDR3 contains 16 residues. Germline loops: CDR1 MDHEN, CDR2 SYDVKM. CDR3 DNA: TGTGCCAGCAGTTTAGATCGGGGCAGGGTAGGATCACCCCTCCACTTT. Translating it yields CASSLDRGRVGSPLHF.

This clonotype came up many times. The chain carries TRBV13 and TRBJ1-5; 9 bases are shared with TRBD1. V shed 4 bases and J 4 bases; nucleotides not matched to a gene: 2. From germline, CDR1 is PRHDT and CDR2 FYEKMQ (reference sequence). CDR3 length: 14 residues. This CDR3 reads CASSSGTGNQPQHF. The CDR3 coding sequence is TGTGCCAGCAGCTCCGGGACAGGGAATCAGCCCCAGCATTTT.

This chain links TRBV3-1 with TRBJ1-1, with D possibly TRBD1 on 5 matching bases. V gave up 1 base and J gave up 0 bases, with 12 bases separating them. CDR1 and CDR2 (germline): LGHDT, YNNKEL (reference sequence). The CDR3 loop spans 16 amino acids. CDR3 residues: CASSQARGTVNTEAFF. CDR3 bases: TGTGCCAGCAGCCAAGCCCGAGGGACGGTGAACACTGAAGCTTTCTTT.

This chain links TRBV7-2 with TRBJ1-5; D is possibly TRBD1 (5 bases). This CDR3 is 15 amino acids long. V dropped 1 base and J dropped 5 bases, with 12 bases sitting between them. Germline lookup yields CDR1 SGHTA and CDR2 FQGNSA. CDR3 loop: CASSLDGGIDQPQHF. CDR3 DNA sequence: TGTGCCAGCAGCTTAGATGGGGGGATCGATCAGCCCCAGCATTTT.

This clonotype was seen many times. The CDR3 sequence: CSARNYEQYF. In DNA form, the CDR3 reads TGCAGTGCTAGGAACTACGAGCAGTACTTC. The chain carries TRBV20-1 and TRBJ2-7; D is uncertain. V lost 3 bases, J lost 3 bases, and 3 bases lay in between. Germline V gene lookup returns CDR1 DFQATT and CDR2 SNEGSKA (reference sequence). The CDR3 is made up of 10 amino acids.

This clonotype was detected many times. CDR3 DNA sequence: TGTGCCAGCAGTTTTTTAGGTCGACCGGACGCCTTAGGGCGACTTGCTGTGAACACTGAAGCTTTCTTT. This sequence encodes CASSFLGRPDALGRLAVNTEAFF. The rearrangement joins TRBV12-3 or TRBV12-4 to TRBJ1-1; D unresolved. The CDR3 runs 23 residues. V was shortened by 3 bases and J by 0 bases, with 35 bases between the two germline ends.

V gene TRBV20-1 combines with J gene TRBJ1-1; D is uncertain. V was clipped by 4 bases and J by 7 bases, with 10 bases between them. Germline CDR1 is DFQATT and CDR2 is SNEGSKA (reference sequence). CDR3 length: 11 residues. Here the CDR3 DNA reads TGCAGTGCTATCGAGAGGGTTGAAGCTTTCTTT. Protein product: CSAIERVEAFF.

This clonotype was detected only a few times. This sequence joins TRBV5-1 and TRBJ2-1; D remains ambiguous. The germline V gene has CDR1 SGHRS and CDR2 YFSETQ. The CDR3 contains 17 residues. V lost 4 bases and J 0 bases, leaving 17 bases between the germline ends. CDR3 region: CASSLEPAIGSYNEQFF. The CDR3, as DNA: TGCGCCAGCAGCCTGGAGCCAGCCATAGGCTCCTACAATGAGCAGTTCTTC.

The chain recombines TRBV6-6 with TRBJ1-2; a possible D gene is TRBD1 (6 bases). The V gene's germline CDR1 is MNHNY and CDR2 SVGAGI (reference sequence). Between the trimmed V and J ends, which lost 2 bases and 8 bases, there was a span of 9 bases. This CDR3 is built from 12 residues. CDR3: CASSYRGGGYTF. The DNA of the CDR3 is TGTGCCAGCAGTTACAGGGGGGGAGGCTACACCTTC.

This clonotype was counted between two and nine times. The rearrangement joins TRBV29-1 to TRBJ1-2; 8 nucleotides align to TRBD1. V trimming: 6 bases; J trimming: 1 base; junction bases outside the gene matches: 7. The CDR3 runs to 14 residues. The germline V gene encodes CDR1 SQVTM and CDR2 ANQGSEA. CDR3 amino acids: CSVVGRGLNYGYTF. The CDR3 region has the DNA TGCAGCGTGGTCGGCAGGGGGCTTAACTATGGCTACACCTTC.

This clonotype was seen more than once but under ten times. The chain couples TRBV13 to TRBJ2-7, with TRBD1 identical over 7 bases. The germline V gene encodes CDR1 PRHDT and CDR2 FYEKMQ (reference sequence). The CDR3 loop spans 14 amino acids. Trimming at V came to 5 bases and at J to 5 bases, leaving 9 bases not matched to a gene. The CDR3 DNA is TGTGCCAGCAGCGAAAAGGACAGGTTCGACGAGCAGTACTTC. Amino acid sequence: CASSEKDRFDEQYF.

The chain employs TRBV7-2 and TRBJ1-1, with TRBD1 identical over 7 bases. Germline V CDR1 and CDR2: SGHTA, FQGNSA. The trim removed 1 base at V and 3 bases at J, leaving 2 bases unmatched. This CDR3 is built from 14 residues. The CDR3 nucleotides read TGTGCCAGCAGCTTAGACAGGGGATACACTGAAGCTTTCTTT. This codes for CASSLDRGYTEAFF.

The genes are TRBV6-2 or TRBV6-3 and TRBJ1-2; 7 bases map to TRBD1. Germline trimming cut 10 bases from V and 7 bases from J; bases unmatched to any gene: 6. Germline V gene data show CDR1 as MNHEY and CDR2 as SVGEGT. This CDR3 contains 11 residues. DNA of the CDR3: TGTGCCACCTCGACAGGGTTTGGCTACACCTTC. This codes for CATSTGFGYTF.

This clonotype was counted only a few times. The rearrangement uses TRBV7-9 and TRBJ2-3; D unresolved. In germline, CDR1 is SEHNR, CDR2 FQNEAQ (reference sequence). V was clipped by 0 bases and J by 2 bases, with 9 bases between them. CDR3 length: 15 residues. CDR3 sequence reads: CASSLARLHTDTQYF. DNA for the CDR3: TGTGCCAGCAGCTTAGCGCGACTTCACACAGATACGCAGTATTTT.